The following is a T cell receptor beta chain sequence with its context. Its target is unknown. Measured with immunoSEQ multiplex PCR; TCRdb has only the in-frame clones, and not every one. The sample comprises roughly 97,000 clones, approximately 91% of which are singletons, and over 15% rests with the top ten. The data derive from a study of T cell responses to AZD1222 COVID-19 vaccine. Study observations and caveats: Only a handful of AZD1222 recipients tested seropositive at baseline. Donors skewed white British and female; clonal diversity was possibly underestimated.

V lost 0 bases, J lost 1 base, and 11 bases lay in between. Germline V gene data show CDR1 as SGHNT and CDR2 as YYREEE (reference sequence). This CDR3 has 16 residues. Sequenced here: peripheral blood, sampled on day 0 of AZD1222 vaccination. The receptor was derived from an adult in good health. The chain combines TRBV5-4 with TRBJ2-1, with unresolved D. The chain's CDR3 is CASSLAVATSYNEQFF. In nucleotides, the CDR3 is TGTGCCAGCAGCTTGGCCGTTGCAACTTCCTACAATGAGCAGTTCTTC.